A selection of T cell receptor beta chains follows, all from one sample in a study of blood T cell repertoires in COVID-19. Generated by immunoSEQ multiplex PCR, the TCRdb table keeps only in-frame clones and is missing some. The sample has 52,000 or so clones, 88% seen once. The sequenced material came from peripheral blood. The source is a man aged 55 to 70 with active COVID-19. Both conserved end residues are part of each CDR3. D genes are given only for firm matches.

D: TRBD1; V: TRBV27; CDR3: CASSRDRGRETQYF
D: NA; V: TRBV5-1; CDR3: CASSSGSGGAETQYF
D: NA; V: TRBV19; CDR3: CASSFHPGQLNTEAFF
D: NA; V: TRBV3-1/TRBV3-2; CDR3: CASSLRAGATEAFF
D: NA; V: TRBV20-1; CDR3: CSALAADTQYF
D: NA; V: TRBV20-1; CDR3: CSARDSLGYTF
D: NA; V: TRBV27; CDR3: CASSPGSSNEQFF
D: NA; V: TRBV5-6; CDR3: CASSLMSSYNEQFF
D: NA; V: TRBV6-5; CDR3: CASSYPSSGGQETQYF
D: TRBD2; V: TRBV5-1; CDR3: CASSLTSAEQFF
D: NA; V: TRBV6-1; CDR3: CASSDNYEQYF
D: TRBD2; V: TRBV15; CDR3: CATSREGTSGGPHSYNEQFF
D: NA; V: TRBV2; CDR3: CASSVASQPQHF
D: NA; V: TRBV10-1; CDR3: CASSVERSEADTQYF
D: TRBD1; V: TRBV7-9; CDR3: CASDRGGWPSYEQYF
D: TRBD1; V: TRBV12-3/TRBV12-4; CDR3: CASRDGQGQFF
D: TRBD1; V: TRBV18; CDR3: CASSPPDREYEQYF
D: TRBD1; V: TRBV6-5; CDR3: CASSTGTGATGELFF
D: TRBD1; V: TRBV27; CDR3: CASSPGTGYTGTNEKLFF
D: NA; V: TRBV4-1; CDR3: CASSQGPGKNTEAFF
D: TRBD2; V: TRBV7-2; CDR3: CASSKSGGAPETQYF
D: TRBD1; V: TRBV6-4; CDR3: CASSDLPLELGQFSEAFF
D: NA; V: TRBV5-1; CDR3: CASSLVQETQYF
D: TRBD1; V: TRBV18; CDR3: CASSPRTGRNTEAFF
D: TRBD2; V: TRBV4-1; CDR3: CASSQGPAGVYEQFF
D: NA; V: TRBV7-8; CDR3: CASRLAGYEQYF
D: NA; V: TRBV18; CDR3: CASSPGGRENGGNTIYF
D: NA; V: TRBV25-1; CDR3: CASSEWSGDPPDQQYF
D: NA; V: TRBV29-1; CDR3: CSVEGHEDTQYF
D: NA; V: TRBV6-5; CDR3: CASTYREGLTTRKLFF
D: NA; V: TRBV19; CDR3: CASAPGYELNTEAFF
D: TRBD1; V: TRBV15; CDR3: CATSRRDRGLYSNQPQHF
D: NA; V: TRBV6-4; CDR3: CASSETGNTEAFF
D: NA; V: TRBV18; CDR3: CASSHQNTEAFF
D: NA; V: TRBV15; CDR3: CATSRDRTAGANVLTF
D: NA; V: TRBV15; CDR3: CATSRDGRDVAFF
D: NA; V: TRBV12-3/TRBV12-4; CDR3: CASKGTGREQYF
D: NA; V: TRBV2; CDR3: CASSDPWRNTEAFF
D: TRBD1; V: TRBV19; CDR3: CASSSPAGTGAHNEQFF
D: TRBD2; V: TRBV11-2; CDR3: CASSQTLAGGLTDTQYF
D: NA; V: TRBV30; CDR3: CAWSVLGGYTF
D: TRBD1; V: TRBV11-2; CDR3: CASSLQGGTRSPLHF
D: TRBD2; V: TRBV7-6; CDR3: CASSPRLARTYEQYF
D: TRBD1; V: TRBV5-1; CDR3: CASSLRPMDRGTDTQYF
D: TRBD1; V: TRBV28; CDR3: CASSSQGALITEAFF
D: TRBD1; V: TRBV19; CDR3: CASSVATGATYEQYF
D: TRBD1; V: TRBV9; CDR3: CASSFSKGTGRIGELFF
D: NA; V: TRBV10-3; CDR3: CAISQTGLDGANVLTF
D: NA; V: TRBV2; CDR3: CASSSGMNTEAFF
D: TRBD1; V: TRBV11-1; CDR3: CASSLGQGRANEQFF
D: NA; V: TRBV7-8; CDR3: CASSLGPQGNNQPQHF